One sample yielded the 6 T cell receptor beta chains listed below, sequenced in a study of OX40 agonist ivuxolimab in advanced cancers. TCRdb keeps only in-frame clones here, not all; method: immunoSEQ multiplex PCR. The sample consists of about 32,000 clones, roughly 80% of them appearing once. The input for sequencing was CD4+ or CD8+ T cells sorted from blood, taken in a trial of the OX40 agonist ivuxolimab. Receptors were obtained from an adult with an advanced solid tumor such as melanoma, head and neck, liver or kidney cancer.

The sample holds one count of this clone. This chain uses TRBV6-5 with TRBJ2-1; perhaps TRBD2 as D (5 bases). This CDR3 spans 14 amino acids. Germline V gives CDR1 MNHEY, CDR2 SVGAGI. V was trimmed by 5 bases and J by 5 bases, leaving 13 bases between them. CDR3 sequence (DNA): TGTGCCAGCAGTGATGTTCGGGGAAACAATGAGCAGTTCTTC. Amino acids: CASSDVRGNNEQFF.

Details on this clone: Other nucleotide sequences in the sample specify the same CDR3. The chain joins TRBV6-1 to TRBJ2-5; D assignment may be TRBD1 or TRBD2 (6 bases each). The CDR3 runs 14 residues. The germline gives CDR1 MNHNS, CDR2 SASEGT. Trimming shortened V by 0 bases and J by 4 bases, and 9 bases separated the two germline ends. The CDR3 DNA reads as TGTGCCAGCAGTGAAGCCGGGGGCCGAGAGACCCAGTACTTC. It is translated as CASSEAGGRETQYF.

In its sample, this clone was seen once. The rearrangement uses TRBV2 and TRBJ1-5, with 7 bases fitting TRBD1. Trimming removed 5 bases from V and 4 bases from J; junction bases left unmatched: 11. This CDR3 comprises 16 residues. Germline V CDR1 and CDR2: SNHLY, FYNNEI. CDR3 sequence reads: CASSLGQGVKNQPQHF. The CDR3 region has the DNA TGTGCCAGCAGTCTAGGTCAGGGGGTTAAAAATCAGCCCCAGCATTTT.

This chain joins TRBV28 and TRBJ2-1, with 10 bases fitting TRBD2. The CDR3 totals 14 residues. Trimming at V came to 7 bases and at J to 7 bases, leaving 7 bases not matched to a gene. CDR1 is MDHEN and CDR2 is SYDVKM in the germline V gene. CDR3 protein: CASTLPSGRNEQFF. As DNA, the CDR3 is TGTGCCAGCACCCTCCCTAGCGGGAGAAATGAGCAGTTCTTC.

The rearrangement joins TRBV30 to TRBJ2-1; unclear D gene. The germline CDR1 and CDR2 sequences are GTSNPN and SVGIG (reference sequence). The CDR3 runs to 11 residues. Between the trimmed V and J ends, which lost 8 bases and 9 bases, there was a span of 14 bases. In nucleotides, the CDR3 is TGTGCCGGCCTCATCGGCCGTGAGCAGTTCTTC. It yields the protein CAGLIGREQFF.

The chain is built from TRBV28 and TRBJ2-3, with TRBD2 identical over 11 bases. The CDR3 has 16 residues. CDR1 is MDHEN, CDR2 SYDVKM, per germline. Trimming cost V 3 bases and J 0 bases; bases outside gene matches: 2. The CDR3 nucleotides are TGTGCCAGCAGTTTGAGGACTAGCGGGAGCACAGATACGCAGTATTTT. It yields the protein CASSLRTSGSTDTQYF.